The 17 T cell receptor beta chains reported below all come from one sample, sequenced in a study of OX40 agonist ivuxolimab in advanced cancers. This table comes from immunoSEQ multiplex PCR, and its TCRdb copy is limited to in-frame clones, with some not included. Of 72,000 or so clones listed, more than 80% were seen once; the top ten hold around 0.44%. Sequenced material: CD4+ or CD8+ T cells sorted from blood, taken in a trial of the OX40 agonist ivuxolimab. Every receptor here comes from an adult with an advanced solid tumor such as melanoma, head and neck, liver or kidney cancer.

The CDR3 DNA is TGTGCCAGCAGTACAGGGATCCCCTACGAGCAGTACTTC. Translation gives CASSTGIPYEQYF. This chain uses TRBV9 with TRBJ2-7; maybe TRBD1 (6 bases). Germline CDR1 and CDR2: SGDLS and YYNGEE. This CDR3 is built from 13 residues. V dropped 5 bases and J dropped 2 bases, with 11 bases sitting between them.

The V call is TRBV2, the J call TRBJ2-7, with 10 bases aligning to TRBD2. Looked up from germline, CDR1 is SNHLY and CDR2 is FYNNEI. The CDR3 has 14 amino acids. V gave up 7 bases and J gave up 6 bases; unmatched junction bases: 9. The CDR3 loop reads CASNQGLAGVEQYV. The CDR3 DNA reads TGTGCCAGCAACCAAGGGCTAGCGGGGGTCGAGCAGTACGTC.

V is TRBV5-8 and J is TRBJ2-3; 10 bases align to TRBD2. J gave up 4 bases and V 4 bases, and 6 bases lay outside the gene matches. The CDR3 consists of 15 residues. Germline CDR1 reads SGHTS; CDR2 reads YDEGEE. This CDR3 is CASSDSGRRADTQYF. CDR3 DNA: TGTGCCAGCAGCGATAGCGGGAGGAGGGCAGATACGCAGTATTTT.

The chain combines TRBV7-7 with TRBJ1-4, with 9 bases fitting TRBD1. The CDR3 length is 15 residues. Losses at the gene ends were 5 bases for V and 8 bases for J; bases not matched to a gene: 9. CDR1 and CDR2 (germline): SSHAT, FNYEAQ (reference sequence). Written as DNA, the CDR3 is TGTGCCAGCAGCGACGGACAGGGGAGTGAGGAAAAACTGTTTTTT. This translates into CASSDGQGSEEKLFF.

This sequence joins TRBV7-2 and TRBJ2-7, with D possibly TRBD1 on 6 matching bases. Germline CDR1 is SGHTA and CDR2 is FQGNSA. This CDR3 has 15 amino acids. The ends were cut back, 2 bases at V and 2 bases at J, with 13 bases in the middle. The CDR3, as DNA: TGTGCCAGCAGCTTATCTGGGGGCGTCGCCTACGAGCAGTACTTC. It specifies CASSLSGGVAYEQYF.

This clone appeared once. The chain carries TRBV5-4 and TRBJ2-3; a possible D gene is TRBD1 (6 bases). CDR3 length equals 15 residues. Trimming removed 1 base from V and 3 bases from J, with 12 bases in between. Germline loops: CDR1 SGHNT, CDR2 YYREEE (reference sequence). Here the CDR3 reads CASSLLSQGTDTQYF. Here the CDR3 DNA reads TGTGCCAGCAGCTTGCTGTCTCAGGGGACAGATACGCAGTATTTT.

This chain links TRBV7-8 with TRBJ1-3; possible D gene TRBD1, 6 bases. The CDR3 is 14 amino acids. With 2 bases removed from V and 4 bases from J, the gap between germline ends came to 9 bases. CDR1 is SGHVS and CDR2 is FQNEAQ in the germline V gene. CDR3 sequence reads: CASSLRQAGNTIYF. DNA of the CDR3: TGTGCCAGCAGCTTACGACAGGCGGGAAACACCATATATTTT.

V gene TRBV6-5 combines with J gene TRBJ2-1, with D maybe TRBD2 (6 bases). From germline, CDR1 is MNHEY and CDR2 SVGAGI. CDR3 size: 15 residues. Deletions cut 0 bases from V and 2 bases from J, with 8 bases between. The CDR3 protein is CASSYSGGAYNEQFF. In DNA form, the CDR3 reads TGTGCCAGCAGTTACTCGGGAGGAGCCTACAATGAGCAGTTCTTC.

The chain links TRBV30 to TRBJ1-5, with D possibly matching TRBD1 (5 bases). Per the germline V gene, CDR1 is GTSNPN and CDR2 is SVGIG (reference sequence). The CDR3 spans 14 residues. Trimming took off 3 bases at V and 1 base at J, with 10 bases between the two ends. CDR3 sequence: CAWRYGGSNQPQHF. CDR3 DNA: TGTGCCTGGAGATACGGGGGGAGCAATCAGCCCCAGCATTTT.

The chain is built from TRBV4-3 and TRBJ2-7; D may be TRBD1 (6 bases). The germline gives CDR1 LGHNA, CDR2 YSLEER. This CDR3 spans 14 amino acids. Trimming took off 4 bases at V and 3 bases at J, with 13 bases between the two ends. CDR3 sequence (DNA): TGCGCCAGCAGCCGGTCCCGGGACATCTACGAGCAGTACTTC. Translation gives CASSRSRDIYEQYF.

This chain joins TRBV5-1 and TRBJ1-6, with 9 bases lining up with TRBD1. This CDR3 contains 15 residues. CDR1 SGHRS and CDR2 YFSETQ come from the germline V gene. V shed 0 bases, J shed 8 bases, and the junction held 3 bases outside the gene matches. The CDR3 DNA sequence: TGCGCCAGCAGCTTGGCCCGGGACAGGGATTCACCCCTCCACTTT. This translates into CASSLARDRDSPLHF. The full variable domain, rest sourced from reference TRBV5-1 and TRBJ1-6, is KAGVTQTPRYLIKTRGQQVTLSCSPISGHRSVSWYQQTPGQGLQFLFEYFSETQRNKGNFPGRFSGRQFSNSRSEMNVSTLELGDSALYLCASSLARDRDSPLHFGNGTRLTVT.

This clone was seen once. CDR3 nucleotides: TGTGCCTTCCAGGGTTGGGCAGAGACCCAGTACTTC. As protein: CAFQGWAETQYF. The J gene is TRBJ2-5, the V gene TRBV30; D perhaps matches TRBD1 (5 bases). This CDR3 is built from 12 residues. With 7 bases removed from V and 4 bases from J, the gap between germline ends came to 13 bases. Germline V gene lookup returns CDR1 GTSNPN and CDR2 SVGIG (reference sequence).

This sequence joins TRBV28 and TRBJ1-5; maybe TRBD1 (5 bases). The germline V gene has CDR1 MDHEN and CDR2 SYDVKM. The V end was cut by 3 bases, the J end by 3 bases, with 21 bases between. The CDR3 has 18 residues. CDR3 in DNA: TGTGCCAGCAGTTTTGACCGGGACCCTTTGAACTTCAATCAGCCCCAGCATTTT. Its protein is CASSFDRDPLNFNQPQHF.

This sequence joins TRBV9 and TRBJ2-3; 11 positions match TRBD2. This CDR3 has 16 amino acids. Trimming cost V 3 bases and J 1 base; bases outside gene matches: 4. CDR1 SGDLS and CDR2 YYNGEE come from the germline V gene. This chain's CDR3 is CASSADSGRGTDTQYF. The CDR3 region has the DNA TGTGCCAGCAGCGCAGATAGCGGGAGGGGCACAGATACGCAGTATTTT.

This chain joins TRBV6-1 and TRBJ1-1; no reliable D call. The CDR3 sequence is 11 residues long. Germline CDR1 reads MNHNS; CDR2 reads SASEGT. V was trimmed by 4 bases and J by 5 bases, leaving 5 bases between them. Written as DNA, the CDR3 is TGTGCCAGCAGTGGTCCGACTGAAGCTTTCTTT. Translation: CASSGPTEAFF.

This clone was observed a handful of times. J is TRBJ2-1 and V is TRBV5-6; 12 nucleotides align to TRBD2. The germline V gene has CDR1 SGHDT and CDR2 YYEEEE. The V and J ends lost 2 bases and 5 bases, in that order; junction bases with no gene match: 2. The CDR3 contains 15 residues. In nucleotides, the CDR3 is TGTGCCAGCAGCTTTCGACTAGCGGGGGACAATGAGCAGTTCTTC. Its translation is CASSFRLAGDNEQFF.

The chain carries TRBV29-1 and TRBJ1-2; the D gene is possibly TRBD1 (6 bases). Germline V gene lookup returns CDR1 SQVTM and CDR2 ANQGSEA. The ends were cut back, 6 bases at V and 4 bases at J, with 15 bases in the middle. The CDR3 runs to 13 residues. The CDR3 DNA reads TGCAGCGTCGAGGGACACGAGCTCTATGGCTACACCTTC. Its protein product is CSVEGHELYGYTF.